What follows is one TCR beta chain and its context. No antigen is known for it. The study ran its PCR with 60 Vbeta and 13 Jbeta primers. The assay was immunoSEQ multiplex PCR, and TCRdb's table has in-frame clones only and misses some. This table has roughly 130,000 clones, 75% to 85% appearing once. These data come from a study of cytomegalovirus exposure and HLA in healthy donors. V lost 1 base and J lost 7; bases outside the gene matches: 13. From germline, CDR1 is MRHNA and CDR2 SNTAGT. This CDR3 has 18 amino acids. Each of the donors was a healthy bone marrow donor. Study-wide results and limits: Productive rates of about 87% or about 30% were seen for most TCR beta V segments in an earlier analysis.

The source of this sequence is a woman between 18 and 29 years old in good health and CMV-seropositive. The gene calls are TRBV6-4 and TRBJ2-1, with TRBD2 identical over 10 bases. Material: PBMCs. The CDR3 protein is CASSDFASGGVAGNEQFF. The CDR3 nucleotides read TGTGCCAGCAGTGACTTCGCTAGCGGGGGTGTTGCGGGGAATGAGCAGTTCTTC.